These 3 T cell receptor beta chains were all obtained from the same sample, sequenced in a study of T cells expressing NK-cell markers. One entry per CDR3 protein, without DNA, is what TCRdb gives after re-calling the 5' RACE reads. Listed are roughly 450,000 distinct CDR3 sequences; around 1.4% falls within the top ten. Sequenced material: blood T cells: a sorted CD56 or NKG2C T cell subset, CD4+ or CD8+ T cells, or bulk PBMC T cells (not recorded which). Every receptor here comes from a woman aged 45-65 years in good health.

V gene TRBV20-1 combines with J gene TRBJ2-1; as DNA is missing, the TRBD1 call by TCRdb cannot be tested. The CDR3 sequence is 13 residues long. Germline loops: CDR1 DFQATT, CDR2 SNEGSKA (reference sequence). CDR3 sequence: CSNNRVDSGEQFF.

This chain connects TRBV24-1 to TRBJ1-2. The CDR3 sequence is 14 residues long. Germline V gene data show CDR1 as KGHDR and CDR2 as SFDVKD. CDR3 sequence reads: CATSDFRGHSGYTF.

V usage is TRBV12-3 or TRBV12-4 and J usage is TRBJ2-2; TCRdb's D call of TRBD2 is untestable without DNA. This CDR3 has 13 residues. CDR3: CASRAGVVGELFF.